Listed here are 20 T cell receptor beta chains from one sample, sequenced in a study of identical twins' blood T cells. TCRdb recomputed calls from the 5' RACE reads with MiXCR, one row per CDR3 protein. The sample records 350,000 to 400,000 distinct CDR3 sequences, 28% being singletons. The sequenced sample consisted of PBMCs. The receptors shown here come from a woman aged 18 to 55 in good health.

The chain recombines TRBV29-1 with TRBJ1-3, with D uncertain. Germline CDR1 reads SQVTM; CDR2 reads ANQGSEA. V gave up 6 bases and J gave up 3 bases, with 9 bases separating them. This CDR3 is built from 12 residues. The CDR3 reads CSVISGGNTIYF. The CDR3 DNA reads TGCAGCGTCATCAGCGGTGGAAACACCATATATTTT.

This clonotype was detected a few times. The chain has TRBV7-8 and TRBJ1-3; D ambiguous. V lost 0 bases and J lost 2, with 8 bases in between. Germline V gives CDR1 SGHVS, CDR2 FQNEAQ. This CDR3 has 15 residues. The CDR3, as DNA: TGTGCCAGCAGCTTAGCTCACAGAGCTGGAAACACCATATATTTT. Translated: CASSLAHRAGNTIYF.

This clonotype came up a few times. As DNA, the CDR3 is TGTGCCAGCAGCCCCGTATCTTTTGGAACTGAAGCTTTCTTT. It specifies CASSPVSFGTEAFF. The rearrangement links TRBV7-9 to TRBJ1-1, with D hard to call. CDR1 and CDR2 from the germline V gene are SEHNR and FQNEAQ (reference sequence). V lost 5 bases to trimming and J lost 5 bases, with 15 bases between them. The CDR3 has 14 residues.

This clonotype was picked up many times. The gene calls are TRBV5-1 and TRBJ1-1; perhaps TRBD1 as D (6 bases). Germline V gene data show CDR1 as SGHRS and CDR2 as YFSETQ. The V and J ends lost 4 bases and 9 bases respectively, with 19 bases between them. The CDR3 covers 14 residues. The CDR3 DNA reads TGCGCCAGCAGCCAAAGGCCATCGACAGGCAAAGCTTTCTTT. Translated: CASSQRPSTGKAFF.

The rearrangement joins TRBV29-1 to TRBJ1-4; D gene unclear. With 1 base removed from V and 6 bases from J, the gap between germline ends came to 6 bases. CDR3 length equals 12 residues. The germline V gene encodes CDR1 SQVTM and CDR2 ANQGSEA. The CDR3 nucleotides read TGCAGCGTTGAAGGGAACGATGAAAAACTGTTTTTT. This sequence encodes CSVEGNDEKLFF.

This sequence joins TRBV2 and TRBJ2-1; 10 bases fit TRBD1. Germline trimming cut 6 bases from V and 6 bases from J; bases unmatched to any gene: 11. Germline assignment: CDR1 SNHLY and CDR2 FYNNEI. The CDR3 length is 16 residues. Here the CDR3 reads CASSVDDRGLRNEQFF. CDR3 DNA sequence: TGTGCCAGCAGCGTTGACGACAGGGGGCTTCGCAATGAGCAGTTCTTC.

This clonotype was seen a handful of times. The chain recombines TRBV6-6 with TRBJ1-2, with no clear D. The CDR3 spans 16 residues. V was shortened by 2 bases and J by 5 bases, with 18 bases between the two germline ends. The germline CDR1 and CDR2 sequences are MNHNY and SVGAGI (reference sequence). The CDR3 nucleotides read TGTGCCAGCAGTTACAGGAAGGAAAGGATTCTTTATGGCTACACCTTC. This sequence encodes CASSYRKERILYGYTF.

This clonotype was counted at least ten times. The chain recombines TRBV29-1 with TRBJ2-3; possibly TRBD1 or TRBD2 for D (5 bases each). The CDR3 has 12 amino acids. The ends were cut back, 4 bases at V and 9 bases at J, with 14 bases in the middle. From germline, CDR1 is SQVTM and CDR2 ANQGSEA. The CDR3 DNA reads as TGCAGCGTTGGAGGCAGGGAGATAACGCAGTATTTT. Its protein product is CSVGGREITQYF.

The chain links TRBV6-2 or TRBV6-3 to TRBJ1-5, with 9 bases fitting TRBD1. The CDR3 extends over 18 amino acids. V trimming: 5 bases; J trimming: 0 bases; junction bases outside the gene matches: 11. The germline gives CDR1 MNHEY, CDR2 SVGEGT. The CDR3: CASSPWDRADYSNQPQHF. Written as DNA, the CDR3 is TGTGCCAGCAGTCCTTGGGACAGGGCGGACTATAGCAATCAGCCCCAGCATTTT.

This chain links TRBV19 with TRBJ2-5; D gene unclear. The CDR3 is 13 residues long. CDR1 LNHDA and CDR2 SQIVND come from the germline V gene (reference sequence). The ends were cut back, 5 bases at V and 4 bases at J, with 11 bases in the middle. The CDR3 reads CASSSRLTETQYF. The CDR3 coding sequence is TGTGCCAGTAGTTCCCGACTGACAGAGACCCAGTACTTC. Based on the CDR3 plus reference TRBV19 and TRBJ2-5, the full variable domain is DGGITQSPKYLFRKEGQNVTLSCEQNLNHDAMYWYRQDPGQGLRLIYYSQIVNDFQKGDIAEGYSVSREKKESFPLTVTSAQKNPTAFYLCASSSRLTETQYFGPGTRLLVL.

V is TRBV6-5 and J is TRBJ2-7; 7 positions match TRBD1. V trimming: 5 bases; J trimming: 0 bases; junction bases outside the gene matches: 4. The CDR3 spans 14 residues. Germline V gene data show CDR1 as MNHEY and CDR2 as SVGAGI. CDR3 DNA: TGTGCCAGCAGTAGTACAGGGGCCTCCTACGAGCAGTACTTC. Amino acid sequence: CASSSTGASYEQYF.

The chain is built from TRBV12-3 or TRBV12-4 and TRBJ1-5; 9 nucleotides line up with TRBD1. The CDR3 has 13 amino acids. V shed 9 bases and J 3 bases; nucleotides not matched to a gene: 3. CDR3 loop: CASGTGYNQPQHF. The CDR3 coding sequence is TGTGCCAGTGGGACAGGGTACAATCAGCCCCAGCATTTT.

This clonotype was detected a few times. CDR3 coding DNA: TGTGCCAGCATCCTACAGGGGACGAACACTGAAGCTTTCTTT. This sequence encodes CASILQGTNTEAFF. The chain employs TRBV7-9 and TRBJ1-1; 7 bases align to TRBD1. From germline, CDR1 is SEHNR and CDR2 FQNEAQ (reference sequence). Unmatched junction bases numbered 6, after V lost 7 bases and J lost 1 base. CDR3 size: 14 residues.

The V gene is TRBV30, the J gene TRBJ1-2; TRBD1 might be the D (5 bases). The germline V gene encodes CDR1 GTSNPN and CDR2 SVGIG (reference sequence). V lost 1 base to trimming and J lost 0 bases, with 12 bases between them. The CDR3 totals 15 residues. CDR3 DNA sequence: TGTGCCTGGAGTGAGGCGGGACGCTCTAACTATGGCTACACCTTC. Protein sequence: CAWSEAGRSNYGYTF.

This clonotype was picked up a small number of times. This chain links TRBV5-6 with TRBJ2-5; D not resolved. Trimming removed 2 bases at V and 5 bases at J, with 16 bases between. Per germline, CDR1 SGHDT and CDR2 YYEEEE. The CDR3 has 15 amino acids. CDR3 region: CASSFGVFHGETQYF. The CDR3 DNA reads as TGTGCCAGCAGCTTTGGGGTCTTTCATGGGGAGACCCAGTACTTC.

This clonotype showed up just a few times. The V gene is TRBV9, the J gene TRBJ1-3, with D perhaps TRBD1 (5 bases). Germline-derived CDR1 and CDR2 are SGDLS and YYNGEE. The CDR3 length is 14 residues. V was trimmed by 3 bases and J by 3 bases, leaving 10 bases between them. CDR3 amino acids: CASSAGTLGNTIYF. The CDR3 DNA reads TGTGCCAGCAGCGCCGGGACGCTTGGAAACACCATATATTTT.

The gene calls are TRBV6-2 or TRBV6-3 and TRBJ2-3, with D tentatively TRBD2 (5 bases). Trimming left V 2 bases short and J 8 bases short, with 14 bases between. This CDR3 has 14 amino acids. The germline V gene has CDR1 MNHEY and CDR2 SVGEGT. The CDR3 sequence is CASSYPAPGGTQYF. The CDR3 region has the DNA TGTGCCAGCAGTTACCCGGCGCCCGGAGGTACGCAGTATTTT.

V is TRBV18 and J is TRBJ1-2; maybe TRBD1 (5 bases). The CDR3 covers 15 residues. The V gene lost 1 base and the J gene lost 13 bases, with 22 bases spanning the gap. CDR1 is KGHSH, CDR2 LQKENI, per germline. For the CDR3, the DNA is TGTGCCAGCTCACCACAAGGGCAGGGTCTCTATGGCCGCACCTTC. Residues: CASSPQGQGLYGRTF.

This clonotype appeared once. The chain links TRBV5-1 to TRBJ2-5; 9 positions match TRBD2. Germline-derived CDR1 and CDR2 are SGHRS and YFSETQ. The CDR3 spans 16 residues. Trimming cost V 1 base and J 3 bases; bases outside gene matches: 7. The CDR3 region is CASSLLSGSPEETQYF. The CDR3 DNA is TGCGCCAGCAGCTTGCTTAGCGGGAGTCCTGAAGAGACCCAGTACTTC.

This clonotype was picked up a small number of times. The V call is TRBV30, the J call TRBJ1-1, with D hard to call. Germline V gene lookup returns CDR1 GTSNPN and CDR2 SVGIG (reference sequence). V was clipped by 3 bases and J by 2 bases, with 10 bases between them. The CDR3 covers 13 residues. The CDR3 nucleotides are TGTGCCTGGAGAGCGATCCTTAACACTGAAGCTTTCTTT. This translates into CAWRAILNTEAFF.